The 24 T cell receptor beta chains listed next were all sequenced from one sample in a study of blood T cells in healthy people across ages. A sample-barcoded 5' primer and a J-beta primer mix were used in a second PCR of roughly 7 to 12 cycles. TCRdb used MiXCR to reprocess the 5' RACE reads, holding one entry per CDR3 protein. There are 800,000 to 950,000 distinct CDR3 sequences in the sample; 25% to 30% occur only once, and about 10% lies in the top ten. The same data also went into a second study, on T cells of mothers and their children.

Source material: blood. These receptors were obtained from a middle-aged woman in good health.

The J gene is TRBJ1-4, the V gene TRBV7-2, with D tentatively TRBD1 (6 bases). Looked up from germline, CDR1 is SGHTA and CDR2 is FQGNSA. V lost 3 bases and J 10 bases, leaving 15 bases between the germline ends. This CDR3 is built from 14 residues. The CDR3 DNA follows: TGTGCCAGCAGCTTGGAACGGGGGCTAGTAAAACTGTTTTTT. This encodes CASSLERGLVKLFF.

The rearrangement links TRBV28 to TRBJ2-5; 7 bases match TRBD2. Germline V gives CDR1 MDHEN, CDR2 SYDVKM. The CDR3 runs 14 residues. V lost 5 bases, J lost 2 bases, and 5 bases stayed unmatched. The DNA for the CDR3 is TGTGCCAGCAGTCTACTAGCGCCACAAGAGACCCAGTACTTC. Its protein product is CASSLLAPQETQYF. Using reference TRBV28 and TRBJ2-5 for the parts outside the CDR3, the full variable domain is DVKVTQSSRYLVKRTGEKVFLECVQDMDHENMFWYRQDPGLGLRLIYFSYDVKMKEKGDIPEGYSVSREKKERFSLILESASTNQTSMYLCASSLLAPQETQYFGPGTRLLVL.

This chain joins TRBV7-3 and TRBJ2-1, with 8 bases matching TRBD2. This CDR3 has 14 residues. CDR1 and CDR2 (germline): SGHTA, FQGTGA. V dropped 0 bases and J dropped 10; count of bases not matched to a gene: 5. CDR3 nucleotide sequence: TGTGCCAGCAGCTTAACGAGCGGGAGTGACGAGCAGTTCTTC. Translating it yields CASSLTSGSDEQFF. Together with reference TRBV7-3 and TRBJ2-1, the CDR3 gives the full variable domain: GAGVSQTPSNKVTEKGKYVELRCDPISGHTALYWYRQSLGQGPEFLIYFQGTGAADDSGLPNDRFFAVRPEGSVSTLKIQRTERGDSAVYLCASSLTSGSDEQFFGPGTRLTVL.

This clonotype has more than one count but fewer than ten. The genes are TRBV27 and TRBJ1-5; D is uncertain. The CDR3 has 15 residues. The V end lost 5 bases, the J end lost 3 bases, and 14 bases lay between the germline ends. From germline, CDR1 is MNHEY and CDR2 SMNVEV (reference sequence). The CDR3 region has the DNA TGTGCCAGCAGTCAATCGATCAGCCCCAATCAGCCCCAGCATTTT. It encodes CASSQSISPNQPQHF.

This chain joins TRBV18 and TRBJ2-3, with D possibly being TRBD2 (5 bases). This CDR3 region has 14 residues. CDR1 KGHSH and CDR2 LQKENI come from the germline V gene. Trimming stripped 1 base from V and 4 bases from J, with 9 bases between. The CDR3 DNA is TGTGCCAGCTCACCACGAGCGGACTCAGATACGCAGTATTTT. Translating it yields CASSPRADSDTQYF.

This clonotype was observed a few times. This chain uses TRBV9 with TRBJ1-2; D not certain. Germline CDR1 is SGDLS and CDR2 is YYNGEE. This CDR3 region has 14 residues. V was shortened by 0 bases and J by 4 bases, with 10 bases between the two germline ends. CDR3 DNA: TGTGCCAGCAGCGTAGACGGCGTTTCCTATGGCTACACCTTC. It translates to CASSVDGVSYGYTF.

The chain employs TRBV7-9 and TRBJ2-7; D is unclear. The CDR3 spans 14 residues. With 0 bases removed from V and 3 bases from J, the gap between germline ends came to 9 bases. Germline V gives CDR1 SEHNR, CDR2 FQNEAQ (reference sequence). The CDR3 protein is CASSLANTNYEQYF. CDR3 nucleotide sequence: TGTGCCAGCAGCTTAGCTAACACGAACTACGAGCAGTACTTC.

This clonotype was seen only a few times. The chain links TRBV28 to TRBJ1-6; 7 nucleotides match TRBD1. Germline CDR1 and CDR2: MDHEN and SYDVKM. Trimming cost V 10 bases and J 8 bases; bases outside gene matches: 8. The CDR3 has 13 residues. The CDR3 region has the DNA TGTGCCACGAAGACAGGGAGCTATTCACCCCTCCACTTT. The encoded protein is CATKTGSYSPLHF.

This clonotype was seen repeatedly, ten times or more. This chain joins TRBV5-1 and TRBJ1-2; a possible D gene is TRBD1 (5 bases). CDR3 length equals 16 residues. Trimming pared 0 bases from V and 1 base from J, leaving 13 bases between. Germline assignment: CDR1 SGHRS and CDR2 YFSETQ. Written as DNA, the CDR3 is TGCGCCAGCAGCTTGGATTCAGGGCACTATAACTATGGCTACACCTTC. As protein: CASSLDSGHYNYGYTF.

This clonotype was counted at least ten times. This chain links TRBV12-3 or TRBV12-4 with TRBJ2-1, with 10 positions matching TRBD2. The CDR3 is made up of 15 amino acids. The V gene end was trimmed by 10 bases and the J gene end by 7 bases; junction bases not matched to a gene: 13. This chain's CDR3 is CATTSGGATPNEQFF. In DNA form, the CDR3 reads TGTGCCACTACCAGCGGGGGGGCGACTCCTAATGAGCAGTTCTTC.

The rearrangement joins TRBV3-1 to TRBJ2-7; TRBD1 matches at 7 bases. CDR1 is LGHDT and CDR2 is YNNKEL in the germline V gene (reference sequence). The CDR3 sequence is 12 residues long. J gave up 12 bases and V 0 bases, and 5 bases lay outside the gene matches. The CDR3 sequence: CASSQERTGPYF. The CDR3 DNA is TGTGCCAGCAGCCAAGAAAGGACAGGTCCGTACTTC.

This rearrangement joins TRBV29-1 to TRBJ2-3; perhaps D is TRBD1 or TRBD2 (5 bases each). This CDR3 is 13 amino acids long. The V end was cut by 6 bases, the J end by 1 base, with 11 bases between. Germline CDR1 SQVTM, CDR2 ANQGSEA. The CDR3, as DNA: TGCAGCGTCACCGGGACGGGCACAGATACGCAGTATTTT. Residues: CSVTGTGTDTQYF.

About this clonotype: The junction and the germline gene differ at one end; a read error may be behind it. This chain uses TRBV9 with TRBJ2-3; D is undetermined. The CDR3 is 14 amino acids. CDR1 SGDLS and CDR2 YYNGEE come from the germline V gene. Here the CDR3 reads CASSVVAVTDTRYF. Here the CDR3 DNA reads TGTGCCAGCAGCGTAGTGGCAGTCACAGATACGCGGTATTTT.

DNA of the CDR3: TGTGCCAGCTCACCAGGGGGACAGGGAAGGACAGATACGCAGTATTTT. Its protein is CASSPGGQGRTDTQYF. The chain employs TRBV18 and TRBJ2-3, with 9 bases that match TRBD1. J was trimmed by 3 bases and V by 2 bases; bases with no gene match: 6. Germline V lookup: CDR1 KGHSH, CDR2 LQKENI. This CDR3 region has 16 residues.

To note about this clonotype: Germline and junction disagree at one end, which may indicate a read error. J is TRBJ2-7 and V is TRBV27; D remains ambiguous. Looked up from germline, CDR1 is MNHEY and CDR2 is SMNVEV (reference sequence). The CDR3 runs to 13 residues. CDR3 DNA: TGTGCCGGCAGTTCCGCGCCTCCCTACGAGCAGTACTTC. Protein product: CAGSSAPPYEQYF.

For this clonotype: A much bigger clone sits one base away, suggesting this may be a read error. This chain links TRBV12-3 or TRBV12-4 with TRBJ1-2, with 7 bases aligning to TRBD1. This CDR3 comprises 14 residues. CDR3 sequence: CACSTGQSNYGYTF. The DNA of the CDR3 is TGTGCCTGCAGCACGGGACAGTCTAACTATGGCTACACCTTC.

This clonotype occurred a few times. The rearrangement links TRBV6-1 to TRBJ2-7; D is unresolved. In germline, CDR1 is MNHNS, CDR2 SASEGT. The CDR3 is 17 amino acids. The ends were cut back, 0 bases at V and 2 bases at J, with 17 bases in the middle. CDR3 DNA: TGTGCCAGCAGTGAAGCCAAACCCGGAGCCGGGCCCTACGAGCAGTACTTC. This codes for CASSEAKPGAGPYEQYF.

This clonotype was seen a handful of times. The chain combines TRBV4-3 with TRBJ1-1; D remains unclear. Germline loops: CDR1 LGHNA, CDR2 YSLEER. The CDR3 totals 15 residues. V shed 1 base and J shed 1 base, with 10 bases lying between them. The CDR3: CASSQAARTNTEAFF. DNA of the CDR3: TGCGCCAGCAGCCAAGCTGCCAGGACGAACACTGAAGCTTTCTTT.

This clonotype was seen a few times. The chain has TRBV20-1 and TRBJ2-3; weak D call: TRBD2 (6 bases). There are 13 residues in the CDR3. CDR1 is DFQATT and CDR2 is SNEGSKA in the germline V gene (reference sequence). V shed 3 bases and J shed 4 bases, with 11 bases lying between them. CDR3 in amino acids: CSARRGTADTQYF. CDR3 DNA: TGCAGTGCTAGGCGGGGCACCGCAGATACGCAGTATTTT.

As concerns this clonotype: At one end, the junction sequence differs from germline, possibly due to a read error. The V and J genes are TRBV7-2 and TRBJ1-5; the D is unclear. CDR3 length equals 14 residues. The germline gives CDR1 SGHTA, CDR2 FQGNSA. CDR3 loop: CASSPWTGNHPQHF. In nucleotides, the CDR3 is TGTGCCAGCAGCCCATGGACGGGGAATCACCCCCAGCATTTT.

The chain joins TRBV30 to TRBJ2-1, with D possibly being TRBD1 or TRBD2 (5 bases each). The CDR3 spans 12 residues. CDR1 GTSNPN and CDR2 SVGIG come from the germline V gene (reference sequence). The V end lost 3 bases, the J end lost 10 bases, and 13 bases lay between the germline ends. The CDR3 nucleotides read TGTGCCTGGAGCCGAGGGGCGGTAGAGCAGTTCTTC. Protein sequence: CAWSRGAVEQFF.

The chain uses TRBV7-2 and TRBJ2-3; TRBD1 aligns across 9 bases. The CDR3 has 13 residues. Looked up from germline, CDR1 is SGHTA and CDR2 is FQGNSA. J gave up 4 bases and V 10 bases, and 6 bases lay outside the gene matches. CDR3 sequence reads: CATRTGEADTQYF. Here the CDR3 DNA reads TGTGCCACCCGGACAGGGGAGGCAGATACGCAGTATTTT.

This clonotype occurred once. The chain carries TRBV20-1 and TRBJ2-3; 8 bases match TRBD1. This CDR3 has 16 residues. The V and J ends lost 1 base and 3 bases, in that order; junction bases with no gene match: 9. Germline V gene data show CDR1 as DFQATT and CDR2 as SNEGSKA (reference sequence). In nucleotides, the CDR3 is TGCAGTGCTAGAGGAGGGACAGGCACTAAGACAGATACGCAGTATTTT. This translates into CSARGGTGTKTDTQYF.

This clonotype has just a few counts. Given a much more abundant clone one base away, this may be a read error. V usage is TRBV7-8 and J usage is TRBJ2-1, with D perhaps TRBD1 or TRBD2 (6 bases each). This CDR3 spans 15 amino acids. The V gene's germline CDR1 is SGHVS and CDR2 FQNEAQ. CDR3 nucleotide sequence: TGTGCCAGCAGCTTTCTGGGGGGCCAGTACAATGGGCAGTTCTTC. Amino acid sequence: CASSFLGGQYNGQFF.